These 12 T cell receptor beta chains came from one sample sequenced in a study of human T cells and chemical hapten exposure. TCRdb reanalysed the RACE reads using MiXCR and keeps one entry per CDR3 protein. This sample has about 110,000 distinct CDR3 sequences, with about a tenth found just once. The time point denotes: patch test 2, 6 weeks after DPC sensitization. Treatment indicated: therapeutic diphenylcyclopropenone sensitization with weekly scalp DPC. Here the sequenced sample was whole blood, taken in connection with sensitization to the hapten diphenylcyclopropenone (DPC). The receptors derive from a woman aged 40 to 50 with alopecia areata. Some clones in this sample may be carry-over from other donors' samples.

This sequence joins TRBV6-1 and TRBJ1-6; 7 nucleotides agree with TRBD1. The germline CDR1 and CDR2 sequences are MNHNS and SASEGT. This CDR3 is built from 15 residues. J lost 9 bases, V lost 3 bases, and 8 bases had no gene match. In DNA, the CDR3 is TGTGCCAGCAGTGATAATCGCGACAGGGTTTCACCCCTCCACTTT. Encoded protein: CASSDNRDRVSPLHF.

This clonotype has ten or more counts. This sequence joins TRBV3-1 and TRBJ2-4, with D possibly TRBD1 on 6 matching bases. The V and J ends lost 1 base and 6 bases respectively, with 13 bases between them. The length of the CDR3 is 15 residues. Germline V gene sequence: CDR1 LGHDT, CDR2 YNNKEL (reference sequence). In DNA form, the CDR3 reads TGTGCCAGCAGCCAAGTGGGGACACTATCAAACATTCAGTACTTC. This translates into CASSQVGTLSNIQYF.

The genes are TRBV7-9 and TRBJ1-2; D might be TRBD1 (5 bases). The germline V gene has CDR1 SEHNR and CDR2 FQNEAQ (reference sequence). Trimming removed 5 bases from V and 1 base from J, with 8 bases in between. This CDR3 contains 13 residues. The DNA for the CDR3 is TGTGCCAGCAGCCAACAGGTTAACTATGGCTACACCTTC. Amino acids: CASSQQVNYGYTF.

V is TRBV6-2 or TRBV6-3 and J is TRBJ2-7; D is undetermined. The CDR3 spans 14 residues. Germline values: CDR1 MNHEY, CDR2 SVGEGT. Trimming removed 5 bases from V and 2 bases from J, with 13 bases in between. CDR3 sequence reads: CASSPSAPAYEQYF. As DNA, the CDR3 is TGTGCCAGCAGTCCCTCGGCCCCCGCCTACGAGCAGTACTTC.

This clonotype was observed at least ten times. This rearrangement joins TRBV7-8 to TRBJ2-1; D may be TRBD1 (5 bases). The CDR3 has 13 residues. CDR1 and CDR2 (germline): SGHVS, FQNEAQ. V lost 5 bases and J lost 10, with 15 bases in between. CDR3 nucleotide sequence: TGTGCCAGCAGCACCCGCCTTAGGGGAGAGCAGTTCTTC. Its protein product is CASSTRLRGEQFF.

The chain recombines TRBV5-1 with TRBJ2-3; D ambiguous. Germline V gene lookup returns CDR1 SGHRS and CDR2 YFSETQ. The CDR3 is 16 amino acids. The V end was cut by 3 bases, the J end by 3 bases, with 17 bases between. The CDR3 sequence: CASSYGSGAGTDTQYF. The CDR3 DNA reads TGCGCCAGCAGCTACGGTAGTGGTGCAGGAACAGATACGCAGTATTTT.

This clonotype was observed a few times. The chain's CDR3 is CASSPSPPNYGYTF. CDR3 nucleotides: TGTGCCAGCAGCCCAAGTCCACCGAACTATGGCTACACCTTC. The rearrangement links TRBV28 to TRBJ1-2; D is unresolved. This CDR3 region has 14 residues. Between the trimmed V and J ends, which lost 6 bases and 2 bases, there was a span of 13 bases. CDR1 and CDR2 from the germline V gene are MDHEN and SYDVKM.

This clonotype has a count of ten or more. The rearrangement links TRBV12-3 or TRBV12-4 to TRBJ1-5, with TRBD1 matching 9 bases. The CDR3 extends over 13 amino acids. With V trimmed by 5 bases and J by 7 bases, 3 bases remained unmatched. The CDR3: CASSPGQGQPQHF. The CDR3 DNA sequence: TGTGCCAGCAGTCCCGGACAGGGGCAGCCCCAGCATTTT.

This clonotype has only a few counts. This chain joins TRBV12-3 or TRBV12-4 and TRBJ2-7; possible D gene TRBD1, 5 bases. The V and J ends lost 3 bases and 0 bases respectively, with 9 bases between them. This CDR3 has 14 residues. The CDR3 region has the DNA TGTGCCAGCAGTTTCCAGGGAAGCTCCTACGAGCAGTACTTC. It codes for CASSFQGSSYEQYF.

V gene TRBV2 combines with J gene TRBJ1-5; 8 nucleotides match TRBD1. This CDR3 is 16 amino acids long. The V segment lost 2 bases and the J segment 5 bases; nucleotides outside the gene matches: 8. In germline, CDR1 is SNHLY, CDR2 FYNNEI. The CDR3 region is CASSETPGGSDQPQHF. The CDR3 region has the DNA TGTGCCAGCAGTGAAACTCCAGGGGGCAGTGATCAGCCCCAGCATTTT.

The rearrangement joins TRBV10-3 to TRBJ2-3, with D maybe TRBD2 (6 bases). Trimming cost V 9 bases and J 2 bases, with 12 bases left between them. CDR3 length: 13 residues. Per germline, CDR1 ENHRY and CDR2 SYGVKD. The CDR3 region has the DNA TGTGCCATTCCCGTGGACTACACAGATACGCAGTATTTT. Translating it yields CAIPVDYTDTQYF.

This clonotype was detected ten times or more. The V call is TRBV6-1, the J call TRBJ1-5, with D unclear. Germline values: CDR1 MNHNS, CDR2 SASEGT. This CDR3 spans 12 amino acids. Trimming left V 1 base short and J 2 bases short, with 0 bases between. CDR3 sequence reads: CASSEGNQPQHF. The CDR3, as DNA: TGTGCCAGCAGTGAAGGCAATCAGCCCCAGCATTTT.